The 15 T cell receptor beta chains reported below all come from one sample, sequenced in a study of blood T cells in healthy people across ages. The second PCR ran about 6 to 11 cycles with a sample-barcoded 5' primer and J-beta primers. MiXCR, run by TCRdb on the 5' RACE reads, gives a single entry per CDR3 protein. The table includes 700,000 or so distinct CDR3 sequences, 22% detected once. Sequences were obtained from blood. All receptors come from a man in his 70s in good health.

This clonotype turned up a few times. The rearrangement uses TRBV5-1 and TRBJ1-2; D is undetermined. The CDR3 extends over 14 amino acids. Germline CDR1 is SGHRS and CDR2 is YFSETQ. Between the trimmed V and J ends, which lost 0 bases and 7 bases, there was a span of 13 bases. In DNA, the CDR3 is TGCGCCAGCAGCTTGGGGCAGGAGACTCGTGGCTACACCTTC. It codes for CASSLGQETRGYTF. Full variable domain (outside the CDR3, taken from reference TRBV5-1 and TRBJ1-2): KAGVTQTPRYLIKTRGQQVTLSCSPISGHRSVSWYQQTPGQGLQFLFEYFSETQRNKGNFPGRFSGRQFSNSRSEMNVSTLELGDSALYLCASSLGQETRGYTFGSGTRLTVV.

Only a few counts were recorded for this clonotype. The chain uses TRBV10-3 and TRBJ1-1; the match to TRBD1 covers 7 bases. The CDR3 consists of 14 residues. The junction had 7 bases not matched to a gene; V was cut back by 6 bases and J by 3 bases. CDR1 and CDR2 (germline): ENHRY, SYGVKD. CDR3 nucleotide sequence: TGTGCCATCAGCCTACAGGGGAGGGACACTGAAGCTTTCTTT. Its protein product is CAISLQGRDTEAFF.

The chain couples TRBV7-2 to TRBJ1-2; D is undetermined. V lost 1 base to trimming and J lost 5 bases, with 17 bases between them. Germline CDR1 is SGHTA and CDR2 is FQGNSA. The CDR3 sequence is 16 residues long. The CDR3: CASSLGGTGGKYGYTF. The CDR3 nucleotides are TGTGCCAGCAGCTTAGGAGGAACGGGAGGGAAGTATGGCTACACCTTC.

The chain links TRBV2 to TRBJ2-7, with 10 bases identical to TRBD1. J was trimmed by 7 bases and V by 7 bases; bases with no gene match: 10. This CDR3 contains 14 residues. Germline values: CDR1 SNHLY, CDR2 FYNNEI. CDR3 protein: CASIKDRGRFEQYF. DNA for the CDR3: TGTGCCAGCATCAAAGACAGGGGGCGTTTTGAGCAGTACTTC.

The rearrangement links TRBV12-3 or TRBV12-4 to TRBJ2-7; 8 bases agree with TRBD1. The CDR3 is 13 amino acids. After removal of 3 bases from V and 7 bases from J, the junction contained 5 bases not matched to a gene. Here the CDR3 reads CASSLGRTGEQYV. The CDR3 DNA is TGTGCCAGCAGTTTGGGCCGGACAGGGGAGCAGTACGTC.

This clonotype was seen only a few times. A read error is likely, as this CDR3 ends without the conserved phenylalanine or tryptophan. This sequence joins TRBV7-9 and TRBJ2-1; D might be TRBD1 or TRBD2, each matching 5 bases. Germline CDR1 and CDR2: SEHNR and FQNEAQ (reference sequence). There are 17 residues in the CDR3. V was clipped by 1 base and J by 2 bases, with 15 bases between them. The DNA of the CDR3 is TGTGCCAGCAGCTTAGGTTCCGGGGACGTCGCCTACAATGAGCAGTTCCTC. Its translation: CASSLGSGDVAYNEQFL.

The rearrangement joins TRBV4-3 to TRBJ1-4; 8 nucleotides agree with TRBD1. The CDR3 extends over 15 amino acids. Per germline, CDR1 LGHNA and CDR2 YSLEER. V was clipped by 4 bases and J by 4 bases; unmatched bases: 5. The CDR3 DNA sequence: TGCGCCAGCAGCCGGACAGGGACAGATAATGAAAAACTGTTTTTT. Its translation: CASSRTGTDNEKLFF.

This sequence joins TRBV7-2 and TRBJ2-1, with 7 bases identical to TRBD1. CDR3 length equals 15 residues. Germline loops: CDR1 SGHTA, CDR2 FQGNSA. V dropped 2 bases and J dropped 3; count of bases not matched to a gene: 4. CDR3 DNA: TGTGCCAGCAGCTTACTTCGGACAGGCTACAATGAGCAGTTCTTC. Protein product: CASSLLRTGYNEQFF.

The V call is TRBV12-3 or TRBV12-4, the J call TRBJ1-4, with D perhaps matching TRBD1 (5 bases). Between the trimmed V and J ends, which lost 5 bases and 7 bases, there was a span of 17 bases. CDR3 length: 15 residues. The CDR3 here is CASSGVRGLAEKLFF. The CDR3 region has the DNA TGTGCCAGCAGTGGGGTCCGGGGACTGGCTGAAAAACTGTTTTTT.

The chain joins TRBV29-1 to TRBJ2-3; TRBD2 aligns across 7 bases. The ends lost 5 bases at V and 6 bases at J; junction bases unmatched: 5. Germline CDR1 reads SQVTM; CDR2 reads ANQGSEA. The length of the CDR3 is 12 residues. CDR3 residues: CSVSFGGDTQYF. DNA of the CDR3: TGCAGCGTTTCTTTCGGGGGGGATACGCAGTATTTT.

CDR3 region: CASSEESGTGYTF. The DNA for the CDR3 is TGTGCCAGCAGTGAAGAGTCGGGGACCGGCTACACCTTC. The chain recombines TRBV6-4 with TRBJ1-2; perhaps TRBD1 as D (5 bases). Trimming stripped 3 bases from V and 8 bases from J, with 13 bases between. This CDR3 is built from 13 residues. CDR1 is MRHNA, CDR2 SNTAGT, per germline.

Points on this clonotype: This may be a read error: a much more frequent sequence differs by one nucleotide. V is TRBV20-1 and J is TRBJ2-1; D ambiguous. The CDR3 runs 13 residues. Germline V gene sequence: CDR1 DFQATT, CDR2 SNEGSKA (reference sequence). In DNA form, the CDR3 reads TGCAGTGGTAGGGAATCCGCCTCGCCCCAGGAGTACTTC. This encodes CSGRESASPQEYF.

The chain uses TRBV4-3 and TRBJ2-3, with 9 bases aligning to TRBD2. The CDR3 is 16 amino acids. The V gene's germline CDR1 is LGHNA and CDR2 YSLEER. The V segment lost 3 bases and the J segment 1 base; nucleotides outside the gene matches: 5. Written as DNA, the CDR3 is TGCGCCAGCAGCCAGACTAGCGGAGGGGGCACAGATACGCAGTATTTT. Translating it yields CASSQTSGGGTDTQYF.

The chain carries TRBV6-5 and TRBJ1-6; D is possibly TRBD1 (5 bases). Germline lookup yields CDR1 MNHEY and CDR2 SVGAGI. V lost 2 bases, J lost 6 bases, and 14 bases lay in between. The CDR3 spans 16 residues. This CDR3 is CASSYHGAISNSPLHF. The DNA of the CDR3 is TGTGCCAGCAGTTACCACGGGGCAATCTCTAATTCACCCCTCCACTTT.

The chain couples TRBV18 to TRBJ2-5; possibly TRBD1 for D (6 bases). Germline CDR1 is KGHSH and CDR2 is LQKENI. V was cut by 1 base and J by 5 bases, with 17 bases left in between. The CDR3 consists of 16 residues. The CDR3 sequence is CASSPRRDFGGETQYF. DNA of the CDR3: TGTGCCAGCTCACCACGCAGAGACTTTGGGGGCGAGACCCAGTACTTC.